A single sample is the source of the 18 T cell receptor beta chains below, sequenced in a study of T cell responses to AZD1222 COVID-19 vaccine. Assay used: immunoSEQ multiplex PCR; TCRdb lists only in-frame clones, some missing. The sample records 65,000 to 80,000 clones, 85% to 90% being singletons. The specimen was peripheral blood, collected 28 days after the second dose of the MenACWY control vaccine. These receptors were taken from an adult who received the MenACWY meningococcal vaccine as a control.

This chain uses TRBV28 with TRBJ1-1; D might be TRBD1 (5 bases). The V end lost 6 bases, the J end lost 6 bases, and 17 bases lay between the germline ends. This CDR3 comprises 14 residues. Germline V gives CDR1 MDHEN, CDR2 SYDVKM. The CDR3 DNA follows: TGTGCCAGCAGATCAACGTCTCCGGGGGCTGAAGCTTTCTTT. This translates into CASRSTSPGAEAFF.

V is TRBV10-3 and J is TRBJ2-2; the D call may be TRBD1 or TRBD2 (5 bases each). From germline, CDR1 is ENHRY and CDR2 SYGVKD. This CDR3 spans 14 amino acids. V dropped 6 bases and J dropped 0 bases, with 8 bases sitting between them. The CDR3 DNA reads as TGTGCCATCAGCGGGACGGCGAACACCGGGGAGCTGTTTTTT. This encodes CAISGTANTGELFF.

The genes are TRBV5-1 and TRBJ2-1; 7 positions match TRBD1. The J segment lost 9 bases and the V segment lost 0 bases, leaving 3 bases of the junction unmatched. In germline, CDR1 is SGHRS, CDR2 YFSETQ. The CDR3 consists of 13 residues. The CDR3 region is CASSLAHRGEQFF. The CDR3, as DNA: TGCGCCAGCAGCTTGGCGCACAGGGGTGAGCAGTTCTTC.

A few counts support this clone. The V call is TRBV5-1, the J call TRBJ2-1; TRBD2 matches 13 bases. The CDR3 consists of 14 residues. V gave up 3 bases and J gave up 7 bases; unmatched junction bases: 1. CDR1 SGHRS and CDR2 YFSETQ come from the germline V gene. As DNA, the CDR3 is TGCGCCAGCAGCTGGACTAGCGGGAGTAATGAGCAGTTCTTC. It specifies CASSWTSGSNEQFF.

This clone has just one count. The rearrangement links TRBV30 to TRBJ2-7; no reliable D call. The CDR3 contains 11 residues. With 4 bases removed from V and 3 bases from J, the gap between germline ends came to 7 bases. Germline-derived CDR1 and CDR2 are GTSNPN and SVGIG (reference sequence). For the CDR3, the DNA is TGTGCCTGGATTAGCAGCTACGAGCAGTACTTC. It specifies CAWISSYEQYF.

The rearrangement uses TRBV6-2 or TRBV6-3 and TRBJ2-7; 10 bases match TRBD1. CDR3 length: 14 amino acids. Germline CDR1 reads MNHEY; CDR2 reads SVGEGT. V lost 2 bases to trimming and J lost 5 bases; unmatched junction nucleotides: 3. Written as DNA, the CDR3 is TGTGCCAGCAGTTACCCCGGACAGGGGGACGAGCAGTACTTC. Translation gives CASSYPGQGDEQYF.

This chain links TRBV28 with TRBJ2-7; maybe TRBD2 (5 bases). V lost 8 bases, J lost 0 bases, and 8 bases lay in between. Germline CDR1 reads MDHEN; CDR2 reads SYDVKM. The CDR3 is made up of 12 amino acids. The CDR3: CASGGPSYEQYF. The CDR3 DNA is TGTGCCAGCGGAGGCCCCTCCTACGAGCAGTACTTC.

V usage is TRBV5-4 and J usage is TRBJ2-3; possibly TRBD1 for D (6 bases). CDR3 length equals 15 residues. The germline gives CDR1 SGHNT, CDR2 YYREEE (reference sequence). Trimming shortened V by 0 bases and J by 1 base, and 9 bases separated the two germline ends. CDR3 nucleotides: TGTGCCAGCAGCTTGGGGGGGCCTGGCACAGATACGCAGTATTTT. It translates to CASSLGGPGTDTQYF.

CDR3 residues: CASSSRTGGAEGYTF. The CDR3 DNA reads as TGTGCCAGCAGTTCCCGGACAGGGGGCGCGGAGGGCTACACCTTC. The gene calls are TRBV6-5 and TRBJ1-2, with TRBD1 matching 11 bases. Germline V gene data show CDR1 as MNHEY and CDR2 as SVGAGI. The CDR3 is made up of 15 amino acids. J gave up 8 bases and V 4 bases, and 9 bases lay outside the gene matches.

This chain joins TRBV28 and TRBJ2-5; 9 bases fit TRBD1. The germline V gene has CDR1 MDHEN and CDR2 SYDVKM. V gave up 7 bases and J gave up 3 bases; unmatched junction bases: 9. The CDR3 has 15 amino acids. CDR3 nucleotides: TGTGCCAGCAACCTAAAGGGGACAGGGAAAGAGACCCAGTACTTC. Its protein product is CASNLKGTGKETQYF.

V is TRBV28 and J is TRBJ2-1; weak D call: TRBD1 (6 bases). The ends were cut back, 2 bases at V and 5 bases at J, with 10 bases in the middle. The CDR3 length is 14 residues. The germline V gene encodes CDR1 MDHEN and CDR2 SYDVKM. The CDR3 loop is CASSLGQQHNEQFF. In DNA, the CDR3 is TGTGCCAGCAGTTTAGGACAGCAGCACAATGAGCAGTTCTTC.

The V call is TRBV9, the J call TRBJ1-2, with unresolved D. The V end lost 4 bases, the J end lost 4 bases, and 14 bases lay between the germline ends. CDR1 SGDLS and CDR2 YYNGEE come from the germline V gene. This CDR3 region has 14 residues. The DNA of the CDR3 is TGTGCCAGCAGCCTGGAAAGTGGCTCCTATGGCTACACCTTC. Its protein product is CASSLESGSYGYTF.

The chain couples TRBV7-2 to TRBJ2-2, with 9 bases lining up with TRBD2. Trimming removed 5 bases from V and 4 bases from J; junction bases left unmatched: 8. The length of the CDR3 is 16 residues. Looked up from germline, CDR1 is SGHTA and CDR2 is FQGNSA. The CDR3 DNA follows: TGTGCCAGCAGCCTCTCTAGCGGGGTCCCCACCGGGGAGCTGTTTTTT. This translates into CASSLSSGVPTGELFF.

This clone was counted a single time. This chain joins TRBV19 and TRBJ1-1, with 7 bases that match TRBD1. V dropped 2 bases and J dropped 4; count of bases not matched to a gene: 10. Per germline, CDR1 LNHDA and CDR2 SQIVND (reference sequence). The CDR3 extends over 16 amino acids. The CDR3 region has the DNA TGTGCCAGTAGTATAAACCCCGACAGGGCAGGCACTGAAGCTTTCTTT. It translates to CASSINPDRAGTEAFF. The full variable domain, in which reference TRBV19 and TRBJ1-1 provide the parts outside the CDR3, is DGGITQSPKYLFRKEGQNVTLSCEQNLNHDAMYWYRQDPGQGLRLIYYSQIVNDFQKGDIAEGYSVSREKKESFPLTVTSAQKNPTAFYLCASSINPDRAGTEAFFGQGTRLTVV.

The count of this clone is one. The CDR3 region is CAWSVGGRGYTF. CDR3 DNA sequence: TGTGCCTGGAGTGTCGGGGGACGTGGCTACACCTTC. This sequence joins TRBV30 and TRBJ1-2; TRBD1 might be the D (5 bases). V shed 0 bases and J shed 7 bases, with 9 bases lying between them. From germline, CDR1 is GTSNPN and CDR2 SVGIG (reference sequence). There are 12 residues in the CDR3.

The chain combines TRBV6-2 or TRBV6-3 with TRBJ2-7; D is unresolved. The CDR3 runs to 11 residues. Per germline, CDR1 MNHEY and CDR2 SVGEGT. Trimming shortened V by 5 bases and J by 2 bases, and 4 bases separated the two germline ends. The CDR3 DNA reads TGTGCCAGCAGTACTACCTACGAGCAGTACTTC. Its protein product is CASSTTYEQYF.

This sequence joins TRBV28 and TRBJ2-7; 12 nucleotides match TRBD1. J was trimmed by 7 bases and V by 2 bases; bases with no gene match: 6. CDR1 and CDR2 from the germline V gene are MDHEN and SYDVKM. This CDR3 spans 15 amino acids. The CDR3 bases are TGTGCCAGCAGTTTAGCCGGGACAGGGGGCCGTGAGCAGTACTTC. Its translation: CASSLAGTGGREQYF.

CDR3 residues: CASSQSRDRAGNTIYF. The CDR3, as DNA: TGTGCCAGCAGCCAGTCCCGGGACAGGGCTGGAAACACCATATATTTT. The chain couples TRBV3-1 (or the pseudogene TRBV3-2) to TRBJ1-3, with 9 bases that match TRBD1. Trimming at V came to 3 bases and at J to 2 bases, leaving 5 bases not matched to a gene. Germline V lookup: CDR1 LGHDT, CDR2 YNNKEL (reference sequence). This CDR3 has 16 residues.